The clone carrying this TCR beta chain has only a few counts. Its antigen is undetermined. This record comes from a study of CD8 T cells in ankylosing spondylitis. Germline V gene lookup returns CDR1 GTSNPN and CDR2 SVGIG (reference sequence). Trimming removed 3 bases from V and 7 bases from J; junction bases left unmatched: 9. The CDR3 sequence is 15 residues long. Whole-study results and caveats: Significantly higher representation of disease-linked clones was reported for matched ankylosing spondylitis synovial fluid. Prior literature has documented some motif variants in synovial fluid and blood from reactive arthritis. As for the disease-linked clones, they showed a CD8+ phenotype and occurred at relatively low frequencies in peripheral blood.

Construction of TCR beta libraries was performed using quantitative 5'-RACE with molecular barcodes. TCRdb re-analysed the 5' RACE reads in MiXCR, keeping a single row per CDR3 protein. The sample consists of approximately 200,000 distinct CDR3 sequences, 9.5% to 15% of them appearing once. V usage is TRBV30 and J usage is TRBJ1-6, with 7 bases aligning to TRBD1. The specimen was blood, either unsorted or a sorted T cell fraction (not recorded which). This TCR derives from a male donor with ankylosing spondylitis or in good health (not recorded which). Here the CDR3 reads CAWSIPSRGNSPLHF. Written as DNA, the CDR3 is TGTGCCTGGAGCATCCCTTCCAGGGGGAATTCACCCCTCCACTTT.